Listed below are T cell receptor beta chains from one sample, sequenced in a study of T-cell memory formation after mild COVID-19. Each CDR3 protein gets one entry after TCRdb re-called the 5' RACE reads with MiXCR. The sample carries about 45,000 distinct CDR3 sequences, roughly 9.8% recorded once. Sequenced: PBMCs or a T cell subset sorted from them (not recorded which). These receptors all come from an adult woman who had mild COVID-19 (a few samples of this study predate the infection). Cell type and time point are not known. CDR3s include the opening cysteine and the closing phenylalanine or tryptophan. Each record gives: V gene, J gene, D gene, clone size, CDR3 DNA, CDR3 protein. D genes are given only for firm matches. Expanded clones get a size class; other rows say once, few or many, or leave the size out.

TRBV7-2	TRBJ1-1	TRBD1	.	TGTGCCAGCAGCATCAGGACAGGAACGAACACTGAAGCTTTCTTT	CASSIRTGTNTEAFF
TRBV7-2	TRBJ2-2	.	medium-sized	TGTGCCAGCAGCCCTCGACCGCAGAACACCGGGGAGCTGTTTTTT	CASSPRPQNTGELFF
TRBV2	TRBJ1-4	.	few	TGTGCCAGCAGCCGGGGATCAACTAATGAAAAACTGTTTTTT	CASSRGSTNEKLFF
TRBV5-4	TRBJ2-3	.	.	TGTGCCAGCAGCATGGGAACAGATACGCAGTATTTT	CASSMGTDTQYF
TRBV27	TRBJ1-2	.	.	TGTGCCAGCAGAATCACCGGGAGCAGAGATGGCTACACCTTC	CASRITGSRDGYTF
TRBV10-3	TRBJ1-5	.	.	TGTGCCATCAGTGACCCACCAGGGCCCCAGCATTTT	CAISDPPGPQHF
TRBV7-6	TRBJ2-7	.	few	TGTGCCAGCAGCTCCCAAGACGGGTCCTACGAGCAGTACTTC	CASSSQDGSYEQYF
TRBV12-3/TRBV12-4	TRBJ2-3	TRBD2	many	TGTGCCAGCAGTATCCGGACTAGCGGGGCTCCAGATACGCAGTATTTT	CASSIRTSGAPDTQYF
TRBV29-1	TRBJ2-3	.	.	TGCAGCGTTCGGCGGGACATGGCAGATACGCAGTATTTT	CSVRRDMADTQYF
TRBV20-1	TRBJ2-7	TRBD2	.	TGCAGTGCTAGACTCATAGCGGGAGTATACGAGCAGTACTTC	CSARLIAGVYEQYF
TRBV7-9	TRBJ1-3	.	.	TGTGCCAGCAGCTTTACAGGGTCCGGAAACACCATATATTTT	CASSFTGSGNTIYF
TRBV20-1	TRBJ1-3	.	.	TGCAGTGCTAGAGAGGTGGCAGACCCTGGAAACACCATATATTTT	CSAREVADPGNTIYF
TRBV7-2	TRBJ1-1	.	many	TGTGCCAGCAGGGAGGACATGAACACTGAAGCTTTCTTT	CASREDMNTEAFF
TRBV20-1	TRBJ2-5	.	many	TGCAGTGCTAGTAGTGGACGGAGGGCCGGTGAGACCCAGTACTTC	CSASSGRRAGETQYF
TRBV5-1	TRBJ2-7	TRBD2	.	TGCGCCAGCAGCAGTGGAGCGGGAGGGGTCTACGAGCAGTACTTC	CASSSGAGGVYEQYF
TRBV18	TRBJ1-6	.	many	TGTGCCAGCTCACAGCGCTCCTATAATTCACCCCTCCACTTT	CASSQRSYNSPLHF
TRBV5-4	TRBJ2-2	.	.	TGTGCCAGCAGACAGGTGACACGGAACACCGGGGAGCTGTTTTTT	CASRQVTRNTGELFF
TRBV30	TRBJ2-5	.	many	TGTGCCTGGAGTGCGGACACTTTCCAAGAGACCCAGTACTTC	CAWSADTFQETQYF
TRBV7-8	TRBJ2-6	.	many	TGTGCCAGCAGCTTTAGTATGTGGTCTGGGGCCAACGTCCTGACTTTC	CASSFSMWSGANVLTF
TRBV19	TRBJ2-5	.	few	TGTGCCAGTAGGAGAGAAGCGGGTACTACCTGGACCCAGTACTTC	CASRREAGTTWTQYF
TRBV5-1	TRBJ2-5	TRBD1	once	TGCGCCAGCAGCGTCTGGGACAGGGGGCAAGAGACCCAGTACTTC	CASSVWDRGQETQYF
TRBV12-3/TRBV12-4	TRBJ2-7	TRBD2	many	TGTGCCAGCACCCCACCGGGGGCTAGCGGGACTAAGCAGTACTTC	CASTPPGASGTKQYF
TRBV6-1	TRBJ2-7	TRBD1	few	TGTGCCAGCAGCGATAACCAGCCAGGACAGGGGCCGTACTTC	CASSDNQPGQGPYF
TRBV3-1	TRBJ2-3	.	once	TGTGCCAGCAGCCCACGGGGTGCGACCCCCACAGATACGCAGTATTTT	CASSPRGATPTDTQYF
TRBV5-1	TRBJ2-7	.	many	TGCGCCAGCAGCCCTAGGACAGTGAGCGACGAGCAGTACTTC	CASSPRTVSDEQYF
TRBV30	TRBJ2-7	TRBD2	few	TGTGCCTGGAGTGCTCAAAGGGGACTAGTACGAAACGAGCAGTACTTC	CAWSAQRGLVRNEQYF
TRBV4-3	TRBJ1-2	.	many	TGCGCCAGCAGCCAAGATCTTTTTAACTATGGCTACACCTTC	CASSQDLFNYGYTF
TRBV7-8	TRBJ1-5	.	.	TGTGCCAGCAGCTCTCTTTGGGGGGCAGGCAATCAGCCCCAGCATTTT	CASSSLWGAGNQPQHF
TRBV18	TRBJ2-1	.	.	TGTGCCAGCTCACCGTCCGGGGTTTACAATGAGCAGTTCTTC	CASSPSGVYNEQFF
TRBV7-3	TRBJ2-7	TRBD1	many	TGTGCCAGCCGACGGGACAGTTTAAGCGAGCAGTACTTC	CASRRDSLSEQYF
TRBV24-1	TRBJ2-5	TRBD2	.	TGTGCCACCAGTGATTTGCGGACTAGCGGAACGGAGCAAGAGACCCAGTACTTC	CATSDLRTSGTEQETQYF
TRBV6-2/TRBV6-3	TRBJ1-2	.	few	TGTGCCAGCAGCGAACCTGGACGGCACACCTTC	CASSEPGRHTF
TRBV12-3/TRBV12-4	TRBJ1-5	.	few	TGTGCCAGCAGTTTAAGTCAGGGCAATCAGCCCCAGCATTTT	CASSLSQGNQPQHF
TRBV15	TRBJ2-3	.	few	TGTGCCACCAGCAGAGGGTCGGGAGCAACAGATACGCAGTATTTT	CATSRGSGATDTQYF
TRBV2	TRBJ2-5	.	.	TGTGCCAGCAGTCTGTGGTCCCAAGAGACCCAGTACTTC	CASSLWSQETQYF
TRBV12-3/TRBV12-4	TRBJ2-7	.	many	TGTGCCGCGGGCCGGGACACGTCCTACGAGCAGTACTTC	CAAGRDTSYEQYF
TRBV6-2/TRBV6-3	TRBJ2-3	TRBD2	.	TGTGCCAGCAGTTCCAATTTAGCGGGAAAGGAAGATACGCAGTATTTT	CASSSNLAGKEDTQYF
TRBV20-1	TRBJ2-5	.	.	TGCAGTGCTAGAGATCGGTTGTGGGCCCAGTACTTC	CSARDRLWAQYF
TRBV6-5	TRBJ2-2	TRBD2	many	TGTGCCAGCAGTTACGGGACTAGCGTCATGAACACCGGGGAGCTGTTTTTT	CASSYGTSVMNTGELFF
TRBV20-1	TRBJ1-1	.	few	TGCAGTGCTACCCCTACACAAAGTGGGGGTGTCCCGACTTTCTTT	CSATPTQSGGVPTFF
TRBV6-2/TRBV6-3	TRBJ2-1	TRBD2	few	TGTGCCAGCAGTCCGACTAGCGGGCGGTTGGTCTCCTACAATGAGCAGTTCTTC	CASSPTSGRLVSYNEQFF
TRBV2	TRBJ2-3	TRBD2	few	TGTGCCAGCAGTGGGGGTGGGACTACCGGCAGAGATACGCAGTATTTT	CASSGGGTTGRDTQYF
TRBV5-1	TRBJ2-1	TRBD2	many	TGCGCCAGCAGCCTCCTAGCGGGAGCAACCTACAATGAGCAGTTCTTC	CASSLLAGATYNEQFF
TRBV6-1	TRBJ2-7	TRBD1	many	TGTGCCAGCAGTGTCGGACAGGGGGACTACGAGCAGTACTTC	CASSVGQGDYEQYF
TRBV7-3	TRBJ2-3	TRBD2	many	TGTGCCAGCAGCTTAACGCTAGCGGGAGTGGAGAATACGCAGTATTTT	CASSLTLAGVENTQYF
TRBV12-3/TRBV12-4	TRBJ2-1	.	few	TGTGCCAGCAGTCCAATCCGGTCACAGGCCTCCAATGAGCAGTTCTTC	CASSPIRSQASNEQFF